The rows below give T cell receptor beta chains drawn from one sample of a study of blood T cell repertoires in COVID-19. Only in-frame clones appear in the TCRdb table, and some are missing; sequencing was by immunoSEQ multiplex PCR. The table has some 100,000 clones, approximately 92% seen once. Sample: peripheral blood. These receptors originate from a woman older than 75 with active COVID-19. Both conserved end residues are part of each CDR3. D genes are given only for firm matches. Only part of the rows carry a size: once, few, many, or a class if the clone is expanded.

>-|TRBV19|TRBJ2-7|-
CASSTTDEQYF
TGTGCCAGTAGTACAACGGACGAGCAGTACTTC
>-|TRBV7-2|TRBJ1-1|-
CASSVRGANTEAFF
TGTGCCAGCAGCGTACGGGGGGCGAACACTGAAGCTTTCTTT
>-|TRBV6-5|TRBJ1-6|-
CASSLRGKDSPLHF
TGTGCCAGCAGCCTACGAGGGAAGGATTCACCCCTCCACTTT
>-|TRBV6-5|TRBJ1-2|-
CASREATYGYTF
TGTGCCAGCAGAGAGGCAACCTATGGCTACACCTTC
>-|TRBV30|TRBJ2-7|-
CAWSVQGLGEQYF
TGTGCCTGGAGTGTACAGGGTCTCGGCGAGCAGTACTTC
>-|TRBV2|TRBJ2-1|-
CASSEFRYNEQFF
TGTGCCAGCAGCGAGTTTCGTTACAATGAGCAGTTCTTC
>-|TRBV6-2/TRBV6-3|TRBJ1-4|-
CASSKTPTNEKLFF
TGTGCCAGCAGCAAAACACCAACTAATGAAAAACTGTTTTTT
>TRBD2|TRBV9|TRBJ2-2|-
CASSVEAGDTGELFF
TGTGCCAGCAGCGTAGAAGCGGGAGATACCGGGGAGCTGTTTTTT
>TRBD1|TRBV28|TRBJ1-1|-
CASSPPGQGFRTEAFF
TGTGCCAGCAGCCCCCCGGGACAGGGGTTTCGGACTGAAGCTTTCTTT
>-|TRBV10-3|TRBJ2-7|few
CAISESSDSGYEQYF
TGTGCCATCAGTGAGTCGAGCGATTCGGGCTACGAGCAGTACTTC
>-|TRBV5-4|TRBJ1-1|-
CASSLPENTEAFF
TGTGCCAGCAGCTTGCCAGAGAACACTGAAGCTTTCTTT
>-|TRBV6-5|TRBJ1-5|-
CASSSQGRDQPQHF
TGTGCCAGCAGTTCACAGGGTAGGGATCAGCCCCAGCATTTT
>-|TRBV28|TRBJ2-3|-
CASSPGGATDTQYF
TGTGCCAGCAGCCCGGGGGGCGCAACGGATACGCAGTATTTT
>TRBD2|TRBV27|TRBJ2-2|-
CASSEPMGLASGELFF
TGTGCCAGCAGCGAACCTATGGGACTAGCATCCGGGGAGCTGTTTTTT
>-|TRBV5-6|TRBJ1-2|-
CASSTGAGTIGYTF
TGTGCCAGCAGCACTGGGGCGGGGACGATTGGCTACACCTTC
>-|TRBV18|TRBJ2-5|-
CASSPPGGETETQYF
TGTGCCAGCTCACCCCCGGGGGGCGAGACAGAGACCCAGTACTTC
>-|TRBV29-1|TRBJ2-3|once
CSVDWASLLSDTQYF
TGCAGCGTTGATTGGGCTAGCTTGCTCTCAGATACGCAGTATTTT
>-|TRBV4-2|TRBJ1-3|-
CASSEVRRGSGNTIYF
TGTGCCAGCAGCGAAGTCCGCCGGGGGAGTGGAAACACCATATATTTT
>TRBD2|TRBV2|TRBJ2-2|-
CASRGLAGLSGELFF
TGTGCCAGCAGGGGACTAGCGGGATTGTCCGGGGAGCTGTTTTTT
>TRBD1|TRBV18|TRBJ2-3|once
CASSPTGAGTDTQYF
TGTGCCAGCTCACCTACAGGGGCCGGGACAGATACGCAGTATTTT
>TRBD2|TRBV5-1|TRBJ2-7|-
CASSGGGRKGEQYF
TGCGCCAGCTCTGGGGGCGGGAGGAAAGGAGAGCAGTACTTC
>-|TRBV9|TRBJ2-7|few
CASSAGLPYEQYF
TGTGCCAGCAGCGCGGGACTCCCATACGAGCAGTACTTC
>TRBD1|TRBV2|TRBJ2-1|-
CASSFGTGFYNEQFF
TGTGCCAGCAGTTTTGGGACAGGGTTCTACAATGAGCAGTTCTTC
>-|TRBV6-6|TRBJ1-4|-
CASSLGGGRGPNEKLFF
TGTGCCAGCAGTCTTGGCGGGGGGCGCGGGCCTAATGAAAAACTGTTTTTT
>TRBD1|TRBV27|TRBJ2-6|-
CASTKDRGSGANVLTF
TGTGCCAGCACCAAGGACAGGGGCTCTGGGGCCAACGTCCTGACTTTC
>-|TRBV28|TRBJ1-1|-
CASSLPGGGMNTEAFF
TGTGCCAGCAGCTTACCCGGCGGGGGGATGAACACTGAAGCTTTCTTT
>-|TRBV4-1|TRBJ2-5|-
CASSQESTLGRGTQYF
TGCGCCAGCAGCCAAGAATCAACTTTAGGGCGGGGGACCCAGTACTTC
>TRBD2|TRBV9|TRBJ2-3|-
CASSQGLARADTQYF
TGTGCCAGCAGTCAAGGACTAGCGAGGGCAGATACGCAGTATTTT
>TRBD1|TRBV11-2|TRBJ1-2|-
CASSLTGTGGYDFGYTF
TGTGCCAGCAGCCTAACCGGGACAGGGGGCTACGATTTTGGCTACACCTTC
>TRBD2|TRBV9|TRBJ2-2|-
CASSQLAGLSGELFF
TGTGCCAGCAGTCAACTAGCGGGATTATCCGGGGAGCTGTTTTTT
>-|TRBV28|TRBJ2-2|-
CASSFAGANTGELFF
TGTGCCAGCAGTTTCGCAGGGGCCAACACCGGGGAGCTGTTTTTT
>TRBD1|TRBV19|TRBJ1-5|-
CASSPPGQGIQPQHF
TGTGCCAGTAGTCCGCCGGGACAGGGTATTCAGCCCCAGCATTTT
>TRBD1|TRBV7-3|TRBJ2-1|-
CASSLAGTASYNEQFF
TGTGCCAGCAGCTTAGCCGGGACAGCCTCCTACAATGAGCAGTTCTTC
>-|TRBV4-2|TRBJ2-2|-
CASSPGHANTGELFF
TGTGCCAGCAGTCCGGGACACGCGAACACCGGGGAGCTGTTTTTT
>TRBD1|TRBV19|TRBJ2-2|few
CASSAGTGDPANTGELFF
TGTGCCAGTAGTGCCGGGACAGGGGATCCCGCGAACACCGGGGAGCTGTTTTTT
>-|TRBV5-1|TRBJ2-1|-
CASSLFVAENNEQFF
TGCGCCAGCAGCTTGTTCGTGGCAGAAAACAATGAGCAGTTCTTC
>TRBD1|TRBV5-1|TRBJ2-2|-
CASSFDRGWTGELFF
TGCGCCAGCAGCTTCGACAGGGGATGGACCGGGGAGCTGTTTTTT
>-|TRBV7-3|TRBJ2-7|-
CASSLTSQGATYEQYF
TGTGCCAGCAGCTTAACGAGTCAAGGGGCTACCTACGAGCAGTACTTC
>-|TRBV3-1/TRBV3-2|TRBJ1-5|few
CASSSLPDQPQHF
TGTGCCAGCAGCTCCCTACCTGATCAGCCCCAGCATTTT
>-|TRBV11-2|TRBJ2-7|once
CASSLVWGQSGEQYF
TGTGCCAGCAGCTTAGTCTGGGGGCAGTCTGGCGAGCAGTACTTC
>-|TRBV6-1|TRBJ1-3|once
CASSEGASSGNTIYF
TGTGCCAGCAGTGAAGGGGCAAGCTCTGGAAACACCATATATTTT
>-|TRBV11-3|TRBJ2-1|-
CASSPRLEGYNEQFF
TGTGCCAGCAGCCCCCGGCTCGAGGGTTACAATGAGCAGTTCTTC